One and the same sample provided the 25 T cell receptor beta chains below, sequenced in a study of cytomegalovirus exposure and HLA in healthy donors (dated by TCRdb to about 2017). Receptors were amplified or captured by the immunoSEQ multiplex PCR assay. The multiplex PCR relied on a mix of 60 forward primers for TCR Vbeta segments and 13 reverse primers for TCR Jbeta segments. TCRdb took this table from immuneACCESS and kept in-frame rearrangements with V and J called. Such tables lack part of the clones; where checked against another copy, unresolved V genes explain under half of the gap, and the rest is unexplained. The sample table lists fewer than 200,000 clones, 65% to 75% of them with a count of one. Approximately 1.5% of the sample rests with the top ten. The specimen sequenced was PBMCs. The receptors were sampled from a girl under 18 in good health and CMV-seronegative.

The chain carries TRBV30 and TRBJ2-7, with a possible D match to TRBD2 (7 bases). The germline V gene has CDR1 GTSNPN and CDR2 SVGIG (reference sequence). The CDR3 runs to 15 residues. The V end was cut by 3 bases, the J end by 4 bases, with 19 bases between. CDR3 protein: CAWSEGGGGPYEQYF. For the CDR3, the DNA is TGTGCCTGGAGCGAGGGGGGCGGGGGACCGTACGAGCAGTACTTC.

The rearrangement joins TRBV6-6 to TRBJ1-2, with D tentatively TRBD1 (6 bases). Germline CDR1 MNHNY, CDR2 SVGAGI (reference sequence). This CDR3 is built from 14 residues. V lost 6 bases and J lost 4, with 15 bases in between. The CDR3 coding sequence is TGTGCCAGCAGGCACGAACAGGGAATCTATGGCTACACCTTC. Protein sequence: CASRHEQGIYGYTF.

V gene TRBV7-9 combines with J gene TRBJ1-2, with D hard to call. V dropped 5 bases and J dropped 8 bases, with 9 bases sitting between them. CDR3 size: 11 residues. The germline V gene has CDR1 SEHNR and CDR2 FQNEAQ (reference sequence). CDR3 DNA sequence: TGTGCCAGCAGCCCCGCGCAAGGCTACACCTTC. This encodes CASSPAQGYTF.

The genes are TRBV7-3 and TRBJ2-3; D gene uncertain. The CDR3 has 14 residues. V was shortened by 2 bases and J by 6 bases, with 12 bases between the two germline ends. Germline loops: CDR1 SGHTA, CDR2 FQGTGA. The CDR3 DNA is TGTGCCAGCAGCTTAGCGAAAAATAAGGATACGCAGTATTTT. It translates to CASSLAKNKDTQYF.

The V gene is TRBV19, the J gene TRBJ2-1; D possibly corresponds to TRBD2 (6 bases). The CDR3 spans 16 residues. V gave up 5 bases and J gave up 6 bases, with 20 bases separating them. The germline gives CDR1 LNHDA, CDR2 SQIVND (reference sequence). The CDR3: CASSPPLAGNANEQFF. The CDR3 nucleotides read TGTGCCAGTAGTCCCCCACTTGCGGGGAATGCCAATGAGCAGTTCTTC.

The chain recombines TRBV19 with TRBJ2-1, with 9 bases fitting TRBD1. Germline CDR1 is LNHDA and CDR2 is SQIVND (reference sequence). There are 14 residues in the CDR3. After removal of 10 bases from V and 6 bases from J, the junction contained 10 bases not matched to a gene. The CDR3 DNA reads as TGTGCCATTGGGCCGGGACAGGGTCCCAATGAGCAGTTCTTC. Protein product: CAIGPGQGPNEQFF. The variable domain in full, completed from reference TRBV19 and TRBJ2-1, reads DGGITQSPKYLFRKEGQNVTLSCEQNLNHDAMYWYRQDPGQGLRLIYYSQIVNDFQKGDIAEGYSVSREKKESFPLTVTSAQKNPTAFYLCAIGPGQGPNEQFFGPGTRLTVL.

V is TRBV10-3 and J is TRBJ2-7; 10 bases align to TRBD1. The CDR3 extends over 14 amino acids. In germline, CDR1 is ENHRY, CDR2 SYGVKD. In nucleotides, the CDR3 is TGTGCAACCATTCGGGGGACAGGGGACTACGAGCAGTACTTC. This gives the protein CATIRGTGDYEQYF.

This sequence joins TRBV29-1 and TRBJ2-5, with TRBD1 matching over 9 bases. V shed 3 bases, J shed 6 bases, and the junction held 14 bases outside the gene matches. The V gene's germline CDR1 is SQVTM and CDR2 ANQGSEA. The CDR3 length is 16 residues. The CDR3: CSVEKFGGQGGQTQYF. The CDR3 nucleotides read TGCAGCGTTGAGAAATTCGGGGGACAGGGCGGGCAGACCCAGTACTTC.

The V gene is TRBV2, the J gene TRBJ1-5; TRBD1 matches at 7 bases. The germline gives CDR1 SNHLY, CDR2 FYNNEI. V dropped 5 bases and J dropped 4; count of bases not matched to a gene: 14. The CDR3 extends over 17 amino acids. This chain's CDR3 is CASSRTGDKTGNQPQHF. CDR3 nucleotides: TGTGCCAGCAGTAGGACAGGTGATAAGACAGGGAATCAGCCCCAGCATTTT. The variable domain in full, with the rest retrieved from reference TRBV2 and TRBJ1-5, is EPEVTQTPSHQVTQMGQEVILRCVPISNHLYFYWYRQILGQKVEFLVSFYNNEISEKSEIFDDQFSVERPDGSNFTLKIRSTKLEDSAMYFCASSRTGDKTGNQPQHFGDGTRLSIL.

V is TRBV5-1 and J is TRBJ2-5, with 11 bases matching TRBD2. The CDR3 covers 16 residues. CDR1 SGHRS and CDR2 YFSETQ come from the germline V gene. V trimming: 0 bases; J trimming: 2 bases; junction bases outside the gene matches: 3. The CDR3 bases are TGCGCCAGCAGCTTGGTGGCTAGCGGGGGGCAAGAGACCCAGTACTTC. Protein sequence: CASSLVASGGQETQYF.

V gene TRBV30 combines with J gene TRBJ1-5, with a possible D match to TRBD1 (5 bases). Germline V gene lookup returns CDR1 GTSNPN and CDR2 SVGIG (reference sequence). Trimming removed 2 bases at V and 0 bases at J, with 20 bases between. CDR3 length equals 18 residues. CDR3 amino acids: CAWSSRVGARYSNQPQHF. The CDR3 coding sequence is TGTGCCTGGAGTTCCCGGGTAGGGGCGAGGTATAGCAATCAGCCCCAGCATTTT.

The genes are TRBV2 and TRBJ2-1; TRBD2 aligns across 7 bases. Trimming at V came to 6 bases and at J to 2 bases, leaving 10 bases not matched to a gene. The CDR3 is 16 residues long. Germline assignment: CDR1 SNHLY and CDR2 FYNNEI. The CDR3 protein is CASRLAPDGTYNEQFF. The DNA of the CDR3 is TGTGCCAGCAGACTAGCGCCCGATGGAACCTACAATGAGCAGTTCTTC. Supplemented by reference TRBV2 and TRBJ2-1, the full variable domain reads EPEVTQTPSHQVTQMGQEVILRCVPISNHLYFYWYRQILGQKVEFLVSFYNNEISEKSEIFDDQFSVERPDGSNFTLKIRSTKLEDSAMYFCASRLAPDGTYNEQFFGPGTRLTVL.

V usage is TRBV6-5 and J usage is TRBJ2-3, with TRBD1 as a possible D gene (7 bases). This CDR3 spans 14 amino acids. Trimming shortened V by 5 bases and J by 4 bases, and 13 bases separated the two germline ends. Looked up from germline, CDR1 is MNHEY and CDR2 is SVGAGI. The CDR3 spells CASSTRDSADTQYF. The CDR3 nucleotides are TGTGCCAGCAGTACGCGGGACAGCGCAGATACGCAGTATTTT.

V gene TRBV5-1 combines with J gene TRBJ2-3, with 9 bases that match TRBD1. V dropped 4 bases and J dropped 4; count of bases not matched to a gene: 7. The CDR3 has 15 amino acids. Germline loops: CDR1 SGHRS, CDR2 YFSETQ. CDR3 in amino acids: CASSRGTGTADTQYF. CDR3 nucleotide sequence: TGCGCCAGCAGCCGGGGGACAGGGACGGCAGATACGCAGTATTTT. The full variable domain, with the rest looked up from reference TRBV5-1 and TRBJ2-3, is KAGVTQTPRYLIKTRGQQVTLSCSPISGHRSVSWYQQTPGQGLQFLFEYFSETQRNKGNFPGRFSGRQFSNSRSEMNVSTLELGDSALYLCASSRGTGTADTQYFGPGTRLTVL.

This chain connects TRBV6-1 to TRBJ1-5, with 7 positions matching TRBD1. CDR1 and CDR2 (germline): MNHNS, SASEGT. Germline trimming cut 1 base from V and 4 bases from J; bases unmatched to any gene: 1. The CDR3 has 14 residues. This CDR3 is CASSEGQGNQPQHF. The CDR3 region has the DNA TGTGCCAGCAGTGAAGGACAGGGAAATCAGCCCCAGCATTTT.

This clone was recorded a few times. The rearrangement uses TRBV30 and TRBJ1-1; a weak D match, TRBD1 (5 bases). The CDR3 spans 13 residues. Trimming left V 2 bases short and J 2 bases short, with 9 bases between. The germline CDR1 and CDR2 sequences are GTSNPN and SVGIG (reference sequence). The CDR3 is CAWSRGGNTEAFF. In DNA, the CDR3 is TGTGCCTGGAGTCGCGGGGGAAACACTGAAGCTTTCTTT.

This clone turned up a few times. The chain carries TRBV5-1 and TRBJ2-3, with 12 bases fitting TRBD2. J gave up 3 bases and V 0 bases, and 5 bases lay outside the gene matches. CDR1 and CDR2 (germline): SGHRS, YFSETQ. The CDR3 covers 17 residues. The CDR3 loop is CASSLDLAGGPTDTQYF. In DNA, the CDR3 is TGCGCCAGCAGCTTGGATCTAGCGGGGGGGCCAACAGATACGCAGTATTTT.

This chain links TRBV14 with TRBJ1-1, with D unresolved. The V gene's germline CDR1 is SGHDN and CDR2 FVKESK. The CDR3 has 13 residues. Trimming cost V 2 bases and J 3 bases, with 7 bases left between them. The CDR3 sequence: CASSQNLDTEAFF. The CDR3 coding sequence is TGTGCCAGCAGCCAAAACCTAGACACTGAAGCTTTCTTT.

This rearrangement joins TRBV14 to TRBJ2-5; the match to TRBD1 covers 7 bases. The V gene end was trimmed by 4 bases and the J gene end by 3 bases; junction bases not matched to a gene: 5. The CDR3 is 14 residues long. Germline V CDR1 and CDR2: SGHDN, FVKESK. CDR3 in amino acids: CASSLLGTEETQYF. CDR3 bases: TGTGCCAGCAGCCTACTCGGGACAGAAGAGACCCAGTACTTC.

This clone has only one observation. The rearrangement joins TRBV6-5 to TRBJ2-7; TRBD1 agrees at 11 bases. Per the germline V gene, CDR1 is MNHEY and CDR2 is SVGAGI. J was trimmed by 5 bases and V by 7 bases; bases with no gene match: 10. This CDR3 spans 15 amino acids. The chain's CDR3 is CASTSGQGALHEQYF. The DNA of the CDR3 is TGTGCCAGCACTTCAGGACAGGGGGCCCTCCACGAGCAGTACTTC.

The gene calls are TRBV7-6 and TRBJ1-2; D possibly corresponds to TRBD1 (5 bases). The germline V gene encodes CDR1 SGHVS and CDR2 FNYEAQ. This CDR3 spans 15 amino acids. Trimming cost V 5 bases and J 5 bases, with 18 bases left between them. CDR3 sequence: CASSPITSGGYGYTF. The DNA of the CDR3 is TGTGCCAGCAGCCCGATTACGTCGGGGGGATATGGCTACACCTTC.

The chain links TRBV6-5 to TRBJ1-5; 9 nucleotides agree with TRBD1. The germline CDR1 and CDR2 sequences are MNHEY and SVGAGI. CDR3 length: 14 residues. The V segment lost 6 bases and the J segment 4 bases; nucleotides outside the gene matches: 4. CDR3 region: CASRTGQGNQPQHF. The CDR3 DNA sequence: TGTGCCAGCAGAACGGGACAGGGTAATCAGCCCCAGCATTTT.

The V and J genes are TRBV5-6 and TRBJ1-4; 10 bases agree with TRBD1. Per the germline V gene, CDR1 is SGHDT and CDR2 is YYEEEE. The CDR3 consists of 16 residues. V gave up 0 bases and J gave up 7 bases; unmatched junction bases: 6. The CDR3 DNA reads TGTGCCAGCAGCTTGGGACAGGGGGCGCGCCTTGAAAAACTGTTTTTT. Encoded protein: CASSLGQGARLEKLFF.

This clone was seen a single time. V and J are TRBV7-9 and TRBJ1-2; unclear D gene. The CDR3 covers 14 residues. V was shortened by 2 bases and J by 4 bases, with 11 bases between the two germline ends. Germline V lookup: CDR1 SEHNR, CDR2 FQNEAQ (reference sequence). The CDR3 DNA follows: TGTGCCAGCAGCTTAACGGGGTTCGGCTATGGCTACACCTTC. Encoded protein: CASSLTGFGYGYTF.

CDR3 sequence (DNA): TGTGCCAGCAGCTTAGGCCCCGGGGGGCACACTGAAGCTTTCTTT. Residues: CASSLGPGGHTEAFF. This chain joins TRBV7-9 and TRBJ1-1; weak D call: TRBD1 (6 bases). CDR1 is SEHNR, CDR2 FQNEAQ, per germline (reference sequence). This CDR3 is built from 15 residues. V gave up 1 base and J gave up 3 bases, with 12 bases separating them.